This entry is about one T cell receptor (beta chain). The CDR3 is made up of 12 amino acids. V lost 1 base, J lost 7 bases, and 5 bases lay in between. The V gene's germline CDR1 is SGHAT and CDR2 FQNNGV. TCRdb keeps only in-frame clones here, not all; method: immunoSEQ multiplex PCR. This sample yields some 97,000 clones, of which around 90% are seen a single time; 4.5% to 6% belongs to the top ten. This entry comes from a study of blood T cell repertoires in COVID-19. The sequence derives from a man between 65 and 79 years old with acute or convalescent COVID-19. The chain is built from TRBV11-2 and TRBJ2-1; D gene ambiguous. The sequencing input was peripheral blood. This CDR3 reads CASSLVNNEQFF. The DNA for the CDR3 is TGTGCCAGCAGCTTAGTTAATAATGAGCAGTTCTTC. The full variable domain, its missing parts supplied by reference TRBV11-2 and TRBJ2-1, is EAGVAQSPRYKIIEKRQSVAFWCNPISGHATLYWYQQILGQGPKLLIQFQNNGVVDDSQLPKDRFSAERLKGVDSTLKIQPAKLEDSAVYLCASSLVNNEQFFGPGTRLTVL.